This T cell receptor (beta chain) was observed in a study of memory CD4+ T cells and cytomegalovirus serostatus. Comments on this clone: What it recognizes is unknown.

Findings of the study overall: Each of approximately 73 CMV-associated TCRbeta sequences occurred in one to five individuals.

Method: immunoSEQ multiplex PCR; TCRdb's copy keeps in-frame clones and lacks some. The sample has under 50,000 clones; roughly 74% are singletons. Trimming left V 4 bases short and J 7 bases short, with 13 bases between. The CDR3 is 13 amino acids. CDR1 is MNHNS and CDR2 is SASEGT in the germline V gene. Single viable CD3+CD4+CD8-CD45RO+ cells were sorted as the memory CD4+ T cells. Serostatus was set by detecting CMV pp150, pp28, p38, p52 IgG. The specimen was memory CD4+ T cells from blood. The origin of this receptor is an adult in good health and CMV-seropositive. This chain connects TRBV6-1 to TRBJ1-1; D possibly corresponds to TRBD1 (6 bases). CDR3: CASSVLPQGEAFF. For the CDR3, the DNA is TGTGCCAGCAGTGTATTACCACAGGGTGAAGCTTTCTTT.